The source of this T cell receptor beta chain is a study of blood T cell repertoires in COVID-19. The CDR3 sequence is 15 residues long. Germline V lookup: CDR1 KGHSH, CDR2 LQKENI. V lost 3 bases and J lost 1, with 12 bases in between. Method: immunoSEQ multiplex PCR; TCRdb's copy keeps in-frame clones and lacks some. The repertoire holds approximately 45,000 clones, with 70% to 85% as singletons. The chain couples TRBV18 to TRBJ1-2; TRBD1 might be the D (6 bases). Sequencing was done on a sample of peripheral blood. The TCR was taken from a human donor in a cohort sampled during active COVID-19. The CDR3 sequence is CASSPAGAGNYGYTF. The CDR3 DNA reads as TGTGCCAGCTCACCGGCAGGGGCGGGTAACTATGGCTACACCTTC.